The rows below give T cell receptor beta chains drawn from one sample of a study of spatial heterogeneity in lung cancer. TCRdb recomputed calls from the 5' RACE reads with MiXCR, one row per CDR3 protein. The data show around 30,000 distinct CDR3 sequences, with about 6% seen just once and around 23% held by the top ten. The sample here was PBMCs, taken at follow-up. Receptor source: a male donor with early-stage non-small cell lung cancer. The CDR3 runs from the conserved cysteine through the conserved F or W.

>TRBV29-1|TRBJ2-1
CSVGGGRSPYNEQFF
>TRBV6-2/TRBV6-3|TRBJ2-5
CASSYLGTQYF
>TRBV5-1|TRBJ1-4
CASKRGPGTNEKLFF
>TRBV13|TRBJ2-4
CASSPRTDSFNIQYF
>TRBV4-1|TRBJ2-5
CASSQGYQETQYF
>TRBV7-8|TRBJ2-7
CASSNGGGKEQYF
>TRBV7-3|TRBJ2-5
CASSLDRQETQYF
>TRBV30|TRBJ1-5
CAWSQPGTNNQPQHF
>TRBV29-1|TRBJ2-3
CSVGRRPERGDTQYF
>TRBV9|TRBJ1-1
CASSVVTGNTEAFF
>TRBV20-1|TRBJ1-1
CSARITENTEAFF
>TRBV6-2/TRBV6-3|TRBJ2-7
CASKRDGPMPYEQYF
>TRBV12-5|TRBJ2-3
CASGIVAGAGGDTQYF
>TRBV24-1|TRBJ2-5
CATSDRTSGQETQYF
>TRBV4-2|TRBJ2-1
CASSQDGPAGGPRNEQFF
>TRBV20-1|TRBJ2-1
CSATGLAGVAEQFF
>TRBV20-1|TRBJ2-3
CSARESSTDTQYF
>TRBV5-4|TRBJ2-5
CASSFRRNQETQYF
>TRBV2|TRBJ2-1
CASSQWTVIGKQFF
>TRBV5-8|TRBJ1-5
CASSGTGNQPQHF
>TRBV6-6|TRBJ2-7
CASSTGTVTYEQYF
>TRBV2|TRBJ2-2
CASSGGGNTGELFF
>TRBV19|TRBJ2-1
CASTPGLVSVEQFF
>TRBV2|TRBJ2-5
CASSEWVIVSEETQYF
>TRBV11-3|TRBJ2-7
CASSLGGTVSAYEQYF
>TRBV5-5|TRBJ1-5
CASSLSWERSNQPQHF
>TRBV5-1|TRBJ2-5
CASSLGGQGAWETQYF
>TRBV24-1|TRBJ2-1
CATSDNRGRSLNEQFF
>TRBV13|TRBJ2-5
CASSSKGQQETQYF
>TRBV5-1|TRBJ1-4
CASSLTDPENEKLFF
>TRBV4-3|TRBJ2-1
CASSYGLAVYNEQFF
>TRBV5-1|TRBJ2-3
CASTQGSTDTQYF
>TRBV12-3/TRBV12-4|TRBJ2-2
CASTPGLAGTGELFF
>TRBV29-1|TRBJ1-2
CSVAQGQGYTF
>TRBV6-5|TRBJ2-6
CASSYSGANVLTF
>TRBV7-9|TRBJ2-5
CASSLWAGRETQYF
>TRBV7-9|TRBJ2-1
CASSLELVGNEQFF
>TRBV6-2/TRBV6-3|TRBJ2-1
CASKKGGSSYNEQFF
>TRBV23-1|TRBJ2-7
CASSHLGQGAASYEQYF
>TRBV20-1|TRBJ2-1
CSASSGAYNEQFF
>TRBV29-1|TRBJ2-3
CSVAREGYGDTQYF
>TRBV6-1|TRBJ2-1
CASKLSRQVNEQFF
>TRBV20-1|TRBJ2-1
CSARYHATGIEQFF
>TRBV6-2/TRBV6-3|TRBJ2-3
CASARDTDTQYF
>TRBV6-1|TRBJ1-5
CASSGGTGATLYSNHPQHF
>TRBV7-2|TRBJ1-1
CASSFDRFTEAFF
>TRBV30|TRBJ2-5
CAWSGLAGRETQYF
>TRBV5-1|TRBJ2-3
CASSPGVGADTQYF